The following is a T cell receptor beta chain sequence with its context. The antigen is undetermined. Here immunoSEQ multiplex PCR was the method, and the copy in TCRdb shows in-frame clones only, minus some. Of 100,000 to 150,000 clones listed, around 85% are singletons. V lost 2 bases to trimming and J lost 4 bases; unmatched junction nucleotides: 17. The CDR3 has 19 amino acids. Germline CDR1 reads MNHEY; CDR2 reads SMNVEV (reference sequence). Time point of the sample: blood 2 weeks post-SBRT. Stated treatment: 15 Gy SBRT to primary tumor, nephrectomy 4 weeks later. The data originate from a study of radiation and T cells in renal cell carcinoma. Overall study results and limits: From baseline, blood top tumor clonotypes peaked at 2 weeks post-radiation.

This TCR was sampled from a man aged 50 to 59 with renal cell carcinoma. The chain recombines TRBV27 with TRBJ2-7, with 10 positions matching TRBD2. The sample consisted of blood, taken from a patient whose treatment included radiotherapy and nephrectomy. In DNA, the CDR3 is TGTGCCAGCAGTTTACGGGGACTAGCGAGTGGGGACGGAGGATACGAGCAGTACTTC. Residues: CASSLRGLASGDGGYEQYF.